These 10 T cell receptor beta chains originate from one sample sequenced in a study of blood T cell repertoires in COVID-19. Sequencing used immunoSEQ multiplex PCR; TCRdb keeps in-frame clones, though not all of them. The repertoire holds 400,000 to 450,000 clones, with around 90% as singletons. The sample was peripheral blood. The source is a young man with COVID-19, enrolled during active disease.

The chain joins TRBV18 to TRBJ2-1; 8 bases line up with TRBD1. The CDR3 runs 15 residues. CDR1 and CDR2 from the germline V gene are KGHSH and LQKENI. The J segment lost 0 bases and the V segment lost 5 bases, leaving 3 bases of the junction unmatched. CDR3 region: CASSLTGDSYNEQFF. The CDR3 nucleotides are TGTGCCAGCTCATTGACAGGGGACTCCTACAATGAGCAGTTCTTC. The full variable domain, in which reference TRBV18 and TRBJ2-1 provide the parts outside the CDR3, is NAGVMQNPRHLVRRRGQEARLRCSPMKGHSHVYWYRQLPEEGLKFMVYLQKENIIDESGMPKERFSAEFPKEGPSILRIQQVVRGDSAAYFCASSLTGDSYNEQFFGPGTRLTVL.

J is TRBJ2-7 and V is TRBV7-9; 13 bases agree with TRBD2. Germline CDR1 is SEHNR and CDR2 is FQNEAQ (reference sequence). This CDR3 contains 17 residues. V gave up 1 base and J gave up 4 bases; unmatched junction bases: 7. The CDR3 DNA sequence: TGTGCCAGCAGCTTAGGTTACGGACTAGCGGGAGTGTACGAGCAGTACTTC. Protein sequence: CASSLGYGLAGVYEQYF.

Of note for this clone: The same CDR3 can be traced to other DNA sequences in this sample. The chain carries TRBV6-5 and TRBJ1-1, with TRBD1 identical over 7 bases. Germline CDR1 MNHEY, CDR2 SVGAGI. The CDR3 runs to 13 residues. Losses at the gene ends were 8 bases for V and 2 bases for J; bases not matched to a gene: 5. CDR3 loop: CASRQGRNTEAFF. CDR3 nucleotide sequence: TGTGCCAGCCGACAGGGTCGAAACACTGAAGCTTTCTTT.

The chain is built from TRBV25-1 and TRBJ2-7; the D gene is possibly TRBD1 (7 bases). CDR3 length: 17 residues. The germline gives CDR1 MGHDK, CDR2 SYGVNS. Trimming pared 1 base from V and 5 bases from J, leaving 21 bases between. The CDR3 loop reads CASSEWGGGGQSHEQYF. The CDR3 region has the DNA TGTGCCAGCAGTGAATGGGGAGGAGGGGGCCAGTCCCACGAGCAGTACTTC.

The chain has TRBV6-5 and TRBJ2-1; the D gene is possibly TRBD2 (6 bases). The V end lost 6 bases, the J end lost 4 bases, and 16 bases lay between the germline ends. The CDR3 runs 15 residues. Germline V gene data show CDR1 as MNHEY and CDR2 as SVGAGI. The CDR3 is CASRSAAGTYNEQFF. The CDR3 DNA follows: TGTGCCAGCAGAAGCGCGGCGGGAACGTACAATGAGCAGTTCTTC.

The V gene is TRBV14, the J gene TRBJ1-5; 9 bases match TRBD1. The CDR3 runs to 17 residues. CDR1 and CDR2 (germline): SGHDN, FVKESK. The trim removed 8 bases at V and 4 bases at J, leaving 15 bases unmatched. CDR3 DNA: TGTGCCAGCCCTCAACTTGACCTGACAGGGGGGAATCAGCCCCAGCATTTT. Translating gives CASPQLDLTGGNQPQHF.

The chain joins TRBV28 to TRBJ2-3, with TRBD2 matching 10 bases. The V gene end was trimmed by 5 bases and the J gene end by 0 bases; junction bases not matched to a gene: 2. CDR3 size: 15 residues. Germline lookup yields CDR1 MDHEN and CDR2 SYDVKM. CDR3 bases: TGTGCCAGCAGTCCTAGCGGGAGAAGCACAGATACGCAGTATTTT. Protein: CASSPSGRSTDTQYF.

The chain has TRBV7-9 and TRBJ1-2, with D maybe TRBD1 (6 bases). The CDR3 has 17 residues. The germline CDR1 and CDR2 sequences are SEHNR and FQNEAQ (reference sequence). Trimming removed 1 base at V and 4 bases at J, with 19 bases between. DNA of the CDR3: TGTGCCAGCAGCTTAGGACAGGCCGGGCGGTTAGGCTATGGCTACACCTTC. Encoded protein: CASSLGQAGRLGYGYTF.

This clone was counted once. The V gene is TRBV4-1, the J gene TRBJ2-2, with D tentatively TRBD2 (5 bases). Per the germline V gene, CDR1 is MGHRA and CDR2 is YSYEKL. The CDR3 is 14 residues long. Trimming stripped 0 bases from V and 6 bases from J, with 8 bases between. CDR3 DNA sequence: TGCGCCAGCAGCCAAGATAACGGGGCCGGGGAGCTGTTTTTT. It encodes CASSQDNGAGELFF.

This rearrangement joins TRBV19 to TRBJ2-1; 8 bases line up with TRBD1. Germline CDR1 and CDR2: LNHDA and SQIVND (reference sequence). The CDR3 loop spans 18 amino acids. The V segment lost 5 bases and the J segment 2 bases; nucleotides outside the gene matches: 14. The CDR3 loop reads CASSSEIGQGAPYNEQFF. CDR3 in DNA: TGTGCCAGTAGTTCCGAAATCGGGCAGGGGGCTCCCTACAATGAGCAGTTCTTC.